This TCR beta chain was observed in a study of T cell repertoires in cytomegalovirus infection. Study information: Both recently identified HLA-C-restricted and well-studied HLA-B-restricted CMV epitopes were used in the study. General study results and limits: The ex vivo response was dominated by HLA-C-restricted CMV-specific TCR beta clonotypes.

TCRdb used MiXCR to reprocess the reads, holding one entry per CDR3 protein. The data contain approximately 110,000 distinct CDR3 sequences, about 40% of them singletons. In its sample, this clonotype was seen a few times. Its antigen is unknown. The CDR3 loop spans 15 amino acids. V shed 2 bases and J shed 2 bases, with 12 bases lying between them. The V and J genes are TRBV12-3 or TRBV12-4 and TRBJ2-5, with a weak D call TRBD2 (7 bases). The sample here was CD8+ T cells from cultured PBMCs, taken from culture after CMV antigen stimulation. The receptor comes from a human donor in good health (CMV status not recorded). Some clones in this sample may be carry-over from other donors' samples. CDR3 DNA sequence: TGTGCCAGCAGTTTACGCGGGGGCTTACAAGAGACCCAGTACTTC. It specifies CASSLRGGLQETQYF.